These 26 T cell receptor beta chains originate from one sample sequenced in a study of cytomegalovirus exposure and HLA in healthy donors. The study ran its PCR with 60 Vbeta and 13 Jbeta primers. TCRdb's table, derived via immunoSEQ multiplex PCR, lists solely in-frame clones and lacks some. Found here are about 140,000 clones, 55% to 75% of them singletons; the top ten hold about 4.4%. Sequencing was performed on PBMCs. These receptors all come from a man aged 50-59 years in good health and CMV-seropositive.

This clone was picked up one time. The CDR3 loop is CASSLSAGSDTQYF. CDR3 coding DNA: TGTGCCAGCAGTTTATCGGCAGGGTCAGATACGCAGTATTTT. The chain uses TRBV27 and TRBJ2-3; TRBD1 is a possible D gene (5 bases). Germline V CDR1 and CDR2: MNHEY, SMNVEV (reference sequence). This CDR3 region has 14 residues. V dropped 0 bases and J dropped 4 bases, with 8 bases sitting between them.

The CDR3 DNA sequence: TGCGCCAGCAGCTTGTTGGGCGAATTGAACACTGAAGCTTTCTTT. This codes for CASSLLGELNTEAFF. The gene calls are TRBV5-1 and TRBJ1-1; D remains ambiguous. This CDR3 contains 15 residues. The germline CDR1 and CDR2 sequences are SGHRS and YFSETQ. V dropped 1 base and J dropped 0 bases, with 10 bases sitting between them.

V is TRBV6-5 and J is TRBJ2-7; maybe TRBD1 (6 bases). V lost 0 bases and J 1 base, leaving 10 bases between the germline ends. From germline, CDR1 is MNHEY and CDR2 SVGAGI. This CDR3 has 15 amino acids. The CDR3 DNA sequence: TGTGCCAGCAGTTACTCGAAAGGACAGTCCTACGAGCAGTACTTC. Protein product: CASSYSKGQSYEQYF.

The J gene is TRBJ2-3, the V gene TRBV7-4; D possibly corresponds to TRBD2 (5 bases). This CDR3 comprises 19 residues. Germline values: CDR1 SGHVT, CDR2 SQSDAQ. Trimming cost V 11 bases and J 0 bases, with 30 bases left between them. The CDR3 protein is CASPGVSRARRRSTDTQYF. The CDR3 DNA follows: TGTGCCTCGCCCGGGGTAAGTAGGGCCCGCCGAAGAAGCACAGATACGCAGTATTTT.

The chain uses TRBV7-9 and TRBJ1-2; TRBD1 agrees at 8 bases. Per the germline V gene, CDR1 is SEHNR and CDR2 is FQNEAQ (reference sequence). V shed 7 bases and J 2 bases; nucleotides not matched to a gene: 12. CDR3 length: 16 amino acids. The CDR3 loop reads CASIPSGTGRNYGYTF. CDR3 nucleotide sequence: TGTGCCAGCATCCCCAGTGGGACAGGCCGGAACTATGGCTACACCTTC.

To note about this clone: A read error may produce the germline difference seen at one junction end. This sequence joins TRBV7-9 and TRBJ1-5; 7 bases agree with TRBD1. This CDR3 spans 16 amino acids. Looked up from germline, CDR1 is SEHNR and CDR2 is FQNEAQ (reference sequence). CDR3 sequence: CSSSSSRQGREQPQHF. The CDR3 DNA reads as TGTTCCAGCAGCTCTAGTCGACAGGGACGAGAGCAGCCCCAGCATTTT.

The chain joins TRBV19 to TRBJ1-4; D is perhaps TRBD1 (6 bases). The CDR3 spans 14 residues. V lost 2 bases to trimming and J lost 4 bases, with 8 bases between them. From germline, CDR1 is LNHDA and CDR2 SQIVND (reference sequence). CDR3 in amino acids: CASSIRTVNEKLFF. The DNA for the CDR3 is TGTGCCAGTAGTATAAGGACAGTTAATGAAAAACTGTTTTTT.

The chain couples TRBV21-1 to TRBJ2-7; TRBD1 was called by the table and not checked on the DNA. TRBV21-1 is assigned pseudogene status. The CDR3 has 13 residues. In nucleotides, the CDR3 is TGTGCCAGCAGCAGGGACAGGGGGCTTGAGCAGTACTTC. Translation gives CASSRDRGLEQYF.

V and J are TRBV2 and TRBJ2-1; D may be TRBD2 (6 bases). V dropped 6 bases and J dropped 7 bases, with 10 bases sitting between them. Per the germline V gene, CDR1 is SNHLY and CDR2 is FYNNEI. The CDR3 length is 12 residues. CDR3 coding DNA: TGTGCCAGCAGGGGAGGTCAGAATGAGCAGTTCTTC. It is translated as CASRGGQNEQFF.

The chain carries TRBV11-1 and TRBJ2-2; TRBD2 aligns across 12 bases. The germline V gene has CDR1 SGHAT and CDR2 FQDESV (reference sequence). V gave up 1 base and J gave up 5 bases; unmatched junction bases: 8. The CDR3 runs to 18 residues. CDR3 nucleotide sequence: TGTGCCAGCAGCTTAGGTCCGACTAGCGGGAGACGAACCGGGGAGCTGTTTTTT. Its protein is CASSLGPTSGRRTGELFF.

This clone was seen a handful of times. V usage is TRBV27 and J usage is TRBJ1-6; maybe TRBD1 (5 bases). CDR1 is MNHEY, CDR2 SMNVEV, per germline (reference sequence). CDR3 length: 19 amino acids. Trimming left V 6 bases short and J 2 bases short, with 23 bases between. CDR3 nucleotides: TGTGCCAGCAGGCCTAACCTCCGACAGCGGGAAGCCTATAATTCACCCCTCCACTTT. Translated: CASRPNLRQREAYNSPLHF.

The chain employs TRBV5-1 and TRBJ2-5; 9 positions agree with TRBD1. The closer fit of TRBJ2-7 to the DNA end suggests the J call may be wrong. CDR1 is SGHRS, CDR2 YFSETQ, per germline. This CDR3 contains 15 residues. CDR3 DNA sequence: TGCGCCAGCAGCCAAGGACAGGGGCGATCCTACGAGCAGTACTTC. As protein: CASSQGQGRSYEQYF.

V and J are TRBV11-3 and TRBJ1-2; TRBD1 agrees at 8 bases. From germline, CDR1 is SGHNT and CDR2 YENEEA. V was clipped by 5 bases and J by 2 bases; unmatched bases: 7. The CDR3 is 15 residues long. CDR3 amino acids: CASSPGQGGNYGYTF. DNA of the CDR3: TGTGCCAGCAGCCCCGGACAGGGCGGGAACTATGGCTACACCTTC.

This clone has just a few counts. V is TRBV5-8 and J is TRBJ2-7; D is unresolved. V lost 1 base, J lost 2 bases, and 10 bases lay in between. CDR1 is SGHTS and CDR2 is YDEGEE in the germline V gene. The CDR3 consists of 14 residues. CDR3 region: CASSLYTGAYEQYF. In nucleotides, the CDR3 is TGTGCCAGCAGCTTGTATACCGGAGCCTACGAGCAGTACTTC.

The J gene is TRBJ2-1, the V gene TRBV6-5; 10 positions agree with TRBD1. The germline CDR1 and CDR2 sequences are MNHEY and SVGAGI. CDR3 length equals 14 residues. The junction had 6 bases not matched to a gene; V was cut back by 7 bases and J by 6 bases. CDR3 DNA: TGTGCCAGCACCGGACAGGGGGGGGGCAATGAGCAGTTCTTC. Translated: CASTGQGGGNEQFF.

V gene TRBV7-9 combines with J gene TRBJ2-7; 8 positions match TRBD2. Losses at the gene ends were 7 bases for V and 5 bases for J; bases not matched to a gene: 7. The CDR3 extends over 13 amino acids. The germline gives CDR1 SEHNR, CDR2 FQNEAQ (reference sequence). Here the CDR3 DNA reads TGTGCCAGCACCTCTCCGGGAGGGAACGAGCAGTACTTC. Its translation: CASTSPGGNEQYF.

This clone turned up a few times. This chain links TRBV6-5 with TRBJ1-1; tentative D call: TRBD1 (5 bases). The CDR3 totals 15 residues. The V gene lost 6 bases and the J gene lost 0 bases, with 14 bases spanning the gap. CDR1 and CDR2 (germline): MNHEY, SVGAGI. As DNA, the CDR3 is TGTGCCAGCAGGGCAGGGTTTGTGGTGAACACTGAAGCTTTCTTT. Translation gives CASRAGFVVNTEAFF.

This chain connects TRBV15 to TRBJ2-5; D uncertain. The V gene lost 4 bases and the J gene lost 1 base, with 10 bases spanning the gap. Germline V lookup: CDR1 LNHNV, CDR2 YYDKDF (reference sequence). The CDR3 loop spans 14 amino acids. CDR3 region: CATSTSFVQETQYF. CDR3 DNA sequence: TGTGCCACCAGCACCTCGTTCGTCCAAGAGACCCAGTACTTC.

This sequence joins TRBV29-1 and TRBJ1-2; 8 nucleotides align to TRBD1. The CDR3 contains 12 residues. V lost 7 bases, J lost 4 bases, and 5 bases stayed unmatched. The germline CDR1 and CDR2 sequences are SQVTM and ANQGSEA. CDR3 nucleotide sequence: TGCAGCGCACGGACAGGGACCTATGGCTACACCTTC. Translating it yields CSARTGTYGYTF.

This chain uses TRBV11-2 with TRBJ2-6; a possible D gene is TRBD2 (5 bases). In germline, CDR1 is SGHAT, CDR2 FQNNGV. V lost 4 bases to trimming and J lost 0 bases, with 10 bases between them. This CDR3 is 16 amino acids long. CDR3 sequence (DNA): TGTGCCAGCAGCTCTGGACTCAGCTCTGGGGCCAACGTCCTGACTTTC. Translating it yields CASSSGLSSGANVLTF.

The chain carries TRBV5-4 and TRBJ2-5, with D possibly being TRBD2 (5 bases). CDR3 size: 19 residues. Germline loops: CDR1 SGHNT, CDR2 YYREEE (reference sequence). Trimming left V 4 bases short and J 5 bases short, with 30 bases between. CDR3 region: CASSRGGGSRDPEPETQYF. CDR3 nucleotides: TGTGCCAGCAGCCGGGGTGGAGGTTCAAGAGACCCGGAACCGGAGACCCAGTACTTC.

This clone was seen more than once but under ten times. This sequence joins TRBV25-1 and TRBJ2-1, with TRBD2 as a possible D gene (7 bases). CDR3 length: 15 residues. V was clipped by 2 bases and J by 2 bases, with 10 bases between them. In germline, CDR1 is MGHDK, CDR2 SYGVNS. CDR3: CASSERGATYNEQFF. Written as DNA, the CDR3 is TGTGCCAGCAGTGAACGGGGGGCCACCTACAATGAGCAGTTCTTC.

The J gene is TRBJ2-6, the V gene TRBV18; D may be TRBD1 (6 bases). Looked up from germline, CDR1 is KGHSH and CDR2 is LQKENI. There are 18 residues in the CDR3. Trimming took off 1 base at V and 4 bases at J, with 17 bases between the two ends. The CDR3 nucleotides are TGTGCCAGCTCACCACTACACCCACAGGGATCAGGGGCCAACGTCCTGACTTTC. Translated, it gives CASSPLHPQGSGANVLTF.

This sequence joins TRBV4-3 and TRBJ2-3; D remains unclear. The germline V gene has CDR1 LGHNA and CDR2 YSLEER. V shed 4 bases and J shed 0 bases, with 14 bases lying between them. The CDR3 has 16 amino acids. CDR3 in DNA: TGCGCCAGCAGCCTGGGCTCTGCTCTAAGCACAGATACGCAGTATTTT. Translating gives CASSLGSALSTDTQYF.

The chain uses TRBV6-6 and TRBJ1-1; possible D gene TRBD1, 6 bases. The ends were cut back, 0 bases at V and 3 bases at J, with 8 bases in the middle. The CDR3 is 14 amino acids. CDR1 is MNHNY, CDR2 SVGAGI, per germline (reference sequence). The chain's CDR3 is CASSYSYRDTEAFF. CDR3 nucleotides: TGTGCCAGCAGTTACTCATACAGGGACACTGAAGCTTTCTTT.

The gene calls are TRBV19 and TRBJ1-5, with D possibly TRBD1 on 5 matching bases. CDR3 length: 16 residues. Germline CDR1 and CDR2: LNHDA and SQIVND (reference sequence). With 4 bases removed from V and 0 bases from J, the gap between germline ends came to 13 bases. The CDR3 region has the DNA TGTGCCAGTAGTAGAAGGTCGACAGCTAGCAATCAGCCCCAGCATTTT. Amino acids: CASSRRSTASNQPQHF.